This T cell receptor (beta chain) was recorded in a study of technical replicates of blood from a handful of donors. J was trimmed by 7 bases and V by 0 bases; bases with no gene match: 6. The CDR3 covers 15 residues. Germline V gene lookup returns CDR1 LNHDA and CDR2 SQIVND (reference sequence). TCRdb's table, derived via immunoSEQ multiplex PCR, lists solely in-frame clones and lacks some. Among around 80,000 clones, 89% were seen once, and the ten largest hold approximately 0.41%. This chain uses TRBV19 with TRBJ2-1; 7 bases agree with TRBD1. The specimen was T cells isolated from PBMCs. The receptor was isolated from a human donor in good health. The CDR3 is CASSIDEGRGNEQFF. The CDR3 coding sequence is TGTGCCAGTAGTATAGATGAAGGCAGGGGGAATGAGCAGTTCTTC. The entire variable domain, with the rest obtained from reference TRBV19 and TRBJ2-1, is as follows: DGGITQSPKYLFRKEGQNVTLSCEQNLNHDAMYWYRQDPGQGLRLIYYSQIVNDFQKGDIAEGYSVSREKKESFPLTVTSAQKNPTAFYLCASSIDEGRGNEQFFGPGTRLTVL.